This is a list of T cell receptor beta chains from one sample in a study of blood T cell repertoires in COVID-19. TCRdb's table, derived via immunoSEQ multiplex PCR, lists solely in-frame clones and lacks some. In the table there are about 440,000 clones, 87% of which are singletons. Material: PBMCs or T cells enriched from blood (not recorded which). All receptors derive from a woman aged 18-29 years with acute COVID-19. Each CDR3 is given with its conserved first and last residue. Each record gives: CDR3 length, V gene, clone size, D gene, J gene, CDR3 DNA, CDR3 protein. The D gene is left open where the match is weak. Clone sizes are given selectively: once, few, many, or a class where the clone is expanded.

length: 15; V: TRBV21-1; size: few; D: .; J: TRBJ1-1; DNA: TGTGCCAGCAGCAACAGACAGGGGACTTTCACTGAAGCTTTCTTT; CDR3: CASSNRQGTFTEAFF
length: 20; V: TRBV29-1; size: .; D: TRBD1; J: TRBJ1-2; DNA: TGCAGCGTTGAAGATCGAGGTCTCGTCGGACAGGTCAAGATCAGAAGTGGCTACACCTTC; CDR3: CSVEDRGLVGQVKIRSGYTF
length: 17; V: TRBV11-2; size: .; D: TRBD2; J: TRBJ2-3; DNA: TGTGCCAGCAGCTTAGTTCTGGAGAGCGGGGGGGTGCATACGCAGTATTTT; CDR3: CASSLVLESGGVHTQYF
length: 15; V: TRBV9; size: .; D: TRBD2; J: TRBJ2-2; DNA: TGTGCCAGCACCCTACTAGCGGGGGTCACCGGGGAGCTGTTTTTT; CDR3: CASTLLAGVTGELFF
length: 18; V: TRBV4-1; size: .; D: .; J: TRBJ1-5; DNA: TGCGCCAGCAGCCAAGATGGTAAACGAAACAGGGCCAATCAGCCCCAGCATTTT; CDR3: CASSQDGKRNRANQPQHF
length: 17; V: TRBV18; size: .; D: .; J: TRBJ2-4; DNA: TGTGCCAGCTCACCCCCAGGACAGAGAATAGCCAAAAACATTCAGTACTTC; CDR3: CASSPPGQRIAKNIQYF
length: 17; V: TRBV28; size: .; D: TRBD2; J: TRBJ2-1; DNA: TGTGCCAGCAGTTTATATCGCCTAGCGGGAGGGCCCAATGAGCAGTTCTTC; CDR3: CASSLYRLAGGPNEQFF
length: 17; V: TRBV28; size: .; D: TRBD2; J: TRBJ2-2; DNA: TGTGCCAGCAGTGCCCATAGCGGGAGATTATGGACCGGGGAGCTGTTTTTT; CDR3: CASSAHSGRLWTGELFF
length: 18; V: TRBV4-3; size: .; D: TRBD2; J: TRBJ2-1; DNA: TGCGCCAGCAGCCAAGAGAGGACTAGCGGGAACATCTACAATGAGCAGTTCTTC; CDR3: CASSQERTSGNIYNEQFF
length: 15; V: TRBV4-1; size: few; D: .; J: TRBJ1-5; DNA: TGCGCCAGCAGCCTGGAGATCATCGCCAATCAGCCCCAGCATTTT; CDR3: CASSLEIIANQPQHF
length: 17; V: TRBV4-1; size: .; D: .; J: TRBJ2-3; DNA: TGCGCCAGCAGCCATAGGGACTCTCGAGGGGGCACAGATACGCAGTATTTT; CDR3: CASSHRDSRGGTDTQYF
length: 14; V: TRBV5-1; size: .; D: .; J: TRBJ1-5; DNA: TGCGCCAGCAGCTTAGGCGGTTTTTACCAGCCCCAGCATTTT; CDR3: CASSLGGFYQPQHF
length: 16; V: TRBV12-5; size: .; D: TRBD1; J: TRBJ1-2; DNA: TGTGCTAGTGGTTTGCCCTACCCGGGACAGCAAGATGGCTACACCTTC; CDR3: CASGLPYPGQQDGYTF
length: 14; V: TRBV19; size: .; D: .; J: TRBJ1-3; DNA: TGTGCCAGTAGTACGCAGGGGACTGGAAACACCATATATTTT; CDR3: CASSTQGTGNTIYF
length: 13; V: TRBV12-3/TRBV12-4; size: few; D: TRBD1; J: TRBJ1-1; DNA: TGTGCCAGCAGTTTCGGGGACAGAGTTGAAGCTTTCTTT; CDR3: CASSFGDRVEAFF
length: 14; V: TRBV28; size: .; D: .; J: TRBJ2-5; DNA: TGTGCCAGCGGTAAAACCCAGGGTGGAGAGACCCAGTACTTC; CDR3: CASGKTQGGETQYF
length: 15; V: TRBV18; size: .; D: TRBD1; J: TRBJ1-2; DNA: TGTGCCAGCTCACCTACCCCACAGGGGAACTATGGCTACACCTTC; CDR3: CASSPTPQGNYGYTF
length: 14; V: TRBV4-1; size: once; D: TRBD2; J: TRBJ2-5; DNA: TGCGCCAGCAGCCACGTAGCGGGGGTGGAGACCCAGTACTTC; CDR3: CASSHVAGVETQYF
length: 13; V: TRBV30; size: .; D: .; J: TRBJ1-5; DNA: TGTGCCTGGACCAGGTCGTGGAATCAGCCCCAGCATTTT; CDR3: CAWTRSWNQPQHF
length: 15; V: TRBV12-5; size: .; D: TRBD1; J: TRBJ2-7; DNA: TGTGCTAGTGCATCAGGACAGGGGACAATCTACGAGCAGTACTTC; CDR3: CASASGQGTIYEQYF
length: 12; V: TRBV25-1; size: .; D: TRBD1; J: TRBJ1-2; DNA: TGTGCCAGCGGGGGACAGGCGTCTGGCTACACCTTC; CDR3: CASGGQASGYTF
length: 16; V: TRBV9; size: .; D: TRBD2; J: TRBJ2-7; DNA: TGTGCCAGCAGCACGGGACTAGCGGGGTTGACCGAAGAGCAGTACTTC; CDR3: CASSTGLAGLTEEQYF
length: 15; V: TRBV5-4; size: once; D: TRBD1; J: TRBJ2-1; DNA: TGTGCCAGCAGCCAGGACAGGGGGTTTGGTAATGAGCAGTTCTTC; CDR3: CASSQDRGFGNEQFF
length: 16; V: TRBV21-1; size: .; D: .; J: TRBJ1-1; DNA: TGTGCCAGCAGCAAAAAGGGACAGGAGAAGAACACTGAAGCTTTCTTT; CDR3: CASSKKGQEKNTEAFF
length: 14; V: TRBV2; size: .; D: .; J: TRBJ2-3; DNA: TGTGCCAGCACCCGACAGGTAAAGACAGATACGCAGTATTTT; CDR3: CASTRQVKTDTQYF
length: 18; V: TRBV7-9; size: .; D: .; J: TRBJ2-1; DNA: TGTGCCAGCAGCTTAGCCCGGAGGCGGTACTGGACCTACAATGAGCAGTTCTTC; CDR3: CASSLARRRYWTYNEQFF
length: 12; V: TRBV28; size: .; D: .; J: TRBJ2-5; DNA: TGTGCCAGCAGCCGTACGACTCTTAAACGGGACTTC; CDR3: CASSRTTLKRDF
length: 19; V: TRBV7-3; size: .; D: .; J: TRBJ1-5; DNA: TGTGCCAGCAGCTCGAAACGAGTCCGGAGACCCGGGGGCAATCAGCCCCAGCATTTT; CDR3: CASSSKRVRRPGGNQPQHF
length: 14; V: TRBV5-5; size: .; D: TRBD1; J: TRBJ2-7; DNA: TGTGCCAGCAGCTTGGGGCAGGGGGCTACCGAGCAGTACTTC; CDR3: CASSLGQGATEQYF
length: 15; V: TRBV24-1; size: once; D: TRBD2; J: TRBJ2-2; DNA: TGTGCCACCAGAAGCGGGGGGGCGAACACCGGGGAGCTGTTTTTT; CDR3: CATRSGGANTGELFF
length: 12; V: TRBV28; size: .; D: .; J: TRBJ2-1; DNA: TGTGCCAGCAGGGCCATGAACAATGAGCAGTTCTTC; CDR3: CASRAMNNEQFF
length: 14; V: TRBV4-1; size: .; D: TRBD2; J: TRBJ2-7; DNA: TGCGCCAGCGGGACTAGCGGGAAGACTCACGAGCAGTACTTC; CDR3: CASGTSGKTHEQYF
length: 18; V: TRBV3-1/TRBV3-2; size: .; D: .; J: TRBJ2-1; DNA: TGTGCCAGCAGCCAAGATACAAGGACTGACATCCCCCTTATTGAGCAGTTCTTC; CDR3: CASSQDTRTDIPLIEQFF
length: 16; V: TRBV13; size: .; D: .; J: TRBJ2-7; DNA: TGTGCCAGCAGCTTACGCCGCGGCGGGACCGCCGATTACCAGTACTTC; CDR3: CASSLRRGGTADYQYF
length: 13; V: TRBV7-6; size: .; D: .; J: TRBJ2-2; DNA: TGTGCCAGCAGCCGAGGGGGAGCCGGGGAGCTGTTTTTT; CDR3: CASSRGGAGELFF
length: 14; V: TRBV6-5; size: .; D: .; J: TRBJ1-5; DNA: TGTGCCAGCAGGAGGACAGCTAGCAATCAGCCCCAGCATTTT; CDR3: CASRRTASNQPQHF